This TCR beta chain was observed in a study of T cell changes during pregnancy in multiple sclerosis. Assay used: immunoSEQ multiplex PCR; TCRdb lists only in-frame clones, some missing. The data contain about 34,000 clones, about nine tenths of them singletons. The sequence was collected from a female donor with multiple sclerosis, enrolled in a pregnancy study. Material: CD8+ T cells from peripheral blood mononuclear cells, obtained in the second trimester of pregnancy.

The CDR3 nucleotides are TGTGCCAGCAGCAAACAGGGCAATGAAAAACTGTTTTTT. This sequence encodes CASSKQGNEKLFF. The chain couples TRBV7-9 to TRBJ1-4; D perhaps matches TRBD1 (6 bases). This CDR3 has 13 residues. V lost 5 bases and J lost 5, with 9 bases in between. CDR1 is SEHNR, CDR2 FQNEAQ, per germline (reference sequence).